This T cell receptor beta chain derives from a study of CD8+ T cells in alopecia areata. Study background: It was oral tofacitinib, at 5 to 10 mg twice daily, that treated patients received. Tofacitinib exposure lasted 6 to 18 months, followed by 6 months off drug. Study-wide points: Across lesional scalp, and particularly alopecia totalis/universalis, clonality surpassed that of normal scalp.

Punch biopsies of lesional scalp, plus peripheral blood, were taken from alopecia areata patients. This CDR3 spans 17 amino acids. Germline V gene sequence: CDR1 LGHNA, CDR2 YNFKEQ. Trimming took 0 bases from V and 2 from J; bases not matched to a gene: 7. This clone was seen a handful of times. The antigen remains unidentified. cDNA serving as the sequencing template came from extracted, reverse transcribed RNA. Data came from immunoSEQ multiplex PCR; TCRdb stores just in-frame clones and leaves some out. Of under 250,000 clones listed, around three fifths are singletons. The TCR was taken from a human donor with alopecia areata. V usage is TRBV4-2 and J usage is TRBJ2-3; 8 nucleotides match TRBD2. The source material was CD4+ T cells sorted from blood, sampled at week 0. The CDR3 loop reads CASSQDHRTSYTDTQYF. Written as DNA, the CDR3 is TGTGCCAGCAGCCAAGATCATAGGACTAGCTACACAGATACGCAGTATTTT.